This T cell receptor (beta chain) comes out of a study of blood T cell repertoires in COVID-19. Produced via immunoSEQ multiplex PCR; TCRdb's table is partial and in-frame only. The sample includes roughly 150,000 clones, roughly 90% of them seen just once. This CDR3 has 18 residues. V lost 5 bases to trimming and J lost 0 bases; unmatched junction nucleotides: 16. Per the germline V gene, CDR1 is SGHRS and CDR2 is YFSETQ. Source material: peripheral blood. The receptor was derived from a man in his 60s with acute or convalescent COVID-19. The rearrangement links TRBV5-1 to TRBJ1-2, with 7 bases matching TRBD1. This CDR3 reads CASRDRIGQDNANYGYTF. The DNA of the CDR3 is TGCGCCAGCAGGGACCGGATAGGACAGGACAACGCTAACTATGGCTACACCTTC.